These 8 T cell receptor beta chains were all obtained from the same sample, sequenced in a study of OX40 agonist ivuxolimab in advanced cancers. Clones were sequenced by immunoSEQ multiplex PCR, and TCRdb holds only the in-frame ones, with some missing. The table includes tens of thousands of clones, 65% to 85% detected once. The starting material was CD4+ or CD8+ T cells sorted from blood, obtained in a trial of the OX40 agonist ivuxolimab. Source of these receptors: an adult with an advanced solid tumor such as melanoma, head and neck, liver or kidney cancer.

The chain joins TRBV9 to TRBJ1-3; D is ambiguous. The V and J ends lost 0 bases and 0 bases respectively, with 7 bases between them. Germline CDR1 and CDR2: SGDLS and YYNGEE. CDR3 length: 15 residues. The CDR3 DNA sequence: TGTGCCAGCAGCGTAGGATCCCTCTCTGGAAACACCATATATTTT. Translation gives CASSVGSLSGNTIYF.

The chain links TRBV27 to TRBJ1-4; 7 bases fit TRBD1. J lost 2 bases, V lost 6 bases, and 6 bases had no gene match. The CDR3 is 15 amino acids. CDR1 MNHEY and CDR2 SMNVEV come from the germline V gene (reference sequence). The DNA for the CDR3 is TGTGCCAGCAGACGACGGACAGGCACTAATGAAAAACTGTTTTTT. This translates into CASRRRTGTNEKLFF.

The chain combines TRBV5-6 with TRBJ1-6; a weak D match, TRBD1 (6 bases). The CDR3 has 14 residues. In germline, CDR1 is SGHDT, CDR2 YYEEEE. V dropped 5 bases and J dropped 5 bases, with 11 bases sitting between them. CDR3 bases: TGTGCCAGCAGGAAGGGGGTGGATAATTCACCCCTCCACTTT. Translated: CASRKGVDNSPLHF. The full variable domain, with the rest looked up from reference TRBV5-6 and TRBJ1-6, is DAGVTQSPTHLIKTRGQQVTLRCSPKSGHDTVSWYQQALGQGPQFIFQYYEEEERQRGNFPDRFSGHQFPNYSSELNVNALLLGDSALYLCASRKGVDNSPLHFGNGTRLTVT.

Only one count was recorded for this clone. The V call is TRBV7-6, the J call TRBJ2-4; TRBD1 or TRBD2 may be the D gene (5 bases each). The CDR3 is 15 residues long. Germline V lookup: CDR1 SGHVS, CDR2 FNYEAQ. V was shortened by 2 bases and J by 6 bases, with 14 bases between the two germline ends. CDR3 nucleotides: TGTGCCAGCAGCTTAAACGAGGGGCCGGGAAACATTCAGTACTTC. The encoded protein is CASSLNEGPGNIQYF.

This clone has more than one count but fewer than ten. CDR3 in amino acids: CASSVLAGARETQYF. In nucleotides, the CDR3 is TGTGCCAGCAGTGTGTTAGCGGGGGCCAGGGAGACCCAGTACTTC. V is TRBV6-1 and J is TRBJ2-5; 9 nucleotides match TRBD2. The germline V gene encodes CDR1 MNHNS and CDR2 SASEGT. Losses at the gene ends were 4 bases for V and 5 bases for J; bases not matched to a gene: 8. This CDR3 is 15 amino acids long.

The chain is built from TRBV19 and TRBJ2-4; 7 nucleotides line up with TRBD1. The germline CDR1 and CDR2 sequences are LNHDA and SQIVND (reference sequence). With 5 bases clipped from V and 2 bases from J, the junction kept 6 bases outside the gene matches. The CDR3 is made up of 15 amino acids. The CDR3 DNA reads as TGTGCCAGTAGTTGGACAGGTCTATCCAAAAACATTCAGTACTTC. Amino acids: CASSWTGLSKNIQYF.

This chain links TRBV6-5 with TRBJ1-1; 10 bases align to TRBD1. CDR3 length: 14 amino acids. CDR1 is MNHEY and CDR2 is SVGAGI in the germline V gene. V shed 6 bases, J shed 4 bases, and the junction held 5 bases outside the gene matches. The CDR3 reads CASRTGTGATEAFF. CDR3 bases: TGTGCCAGCAGAACCGGGACAGGGGCCACTGAAGCTTTCTTT.

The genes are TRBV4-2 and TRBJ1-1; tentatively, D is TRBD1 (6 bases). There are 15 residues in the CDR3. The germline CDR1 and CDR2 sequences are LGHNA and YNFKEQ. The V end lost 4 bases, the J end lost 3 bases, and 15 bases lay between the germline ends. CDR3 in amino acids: CASSLQGRGDTEAFF. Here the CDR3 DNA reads TGTGCCAGCAGCCTACAGGGTAGAGGGGACACTGAAGCTTTCTTT.